The 2 T cell receptor beta chains given below trace back to one sample, sequenced in a study of cytomegalovirus exposure and HLA in healthy donors. The study ran its PCR with 60 Vbeta and 13 Jbeta primers. Profiling relied on immunoSEQ multiplex PCR, and the TCRdb table lists in-frame clones only, not all of them. The sample includes hundreds of thousands of clones, roughly 89% of them seen just once. Sequencing was performed on PBMCs. All receptors derive from a woman aged 18 to 35 in good health and CMV-seronegative.

The chain couples TRBV7-2 to TRBJ2-1, with 9 bases matching TRBD1. Germline CDR1 reads SGHTA; CDR2 reads FQGNSA. This CDR3 comprises 17 residues. V shed 3 bases and J 3 bases; nucleotides not matched to a gene: 9. DNA of the CDR3: TGTGCCAGCAGCTTGGAACCCCGGGACAGGGTCTACAATGAGCAGTTCTTC. Amino acid sequence: CASSLEPRDRVYNEQFF. Based on the CDR3 plus reference TRBV7-2 and TRBJ2-1, the full variable domain is GAGVSQSPSNKVTEKGKDVELRCDPISGHTALYWYRQSLGQGLEFLIYFQGNSAPDKSGLPSDRFSAERTGGSVSTLTIQRTQQEDSAVYLCASSLEPRDRVYNEQFFGPGTRLTVL.

This CDR3 is CASSEAPINTDTQYF. As DNA, the CDR3 is TGTGCCAGCAGTGAAGCTCCCATCAACACAGATACGCAGTATTTT. This chain uses TRBV2 with TRBJ2-3; D remains unclear. Germline assignment: CDR1 SNHLY and CDR2 FYNNEI. The CDR3 spans 15 residues. V lost 0 bases, J lost 2 bases, and 9 bases lay in between.